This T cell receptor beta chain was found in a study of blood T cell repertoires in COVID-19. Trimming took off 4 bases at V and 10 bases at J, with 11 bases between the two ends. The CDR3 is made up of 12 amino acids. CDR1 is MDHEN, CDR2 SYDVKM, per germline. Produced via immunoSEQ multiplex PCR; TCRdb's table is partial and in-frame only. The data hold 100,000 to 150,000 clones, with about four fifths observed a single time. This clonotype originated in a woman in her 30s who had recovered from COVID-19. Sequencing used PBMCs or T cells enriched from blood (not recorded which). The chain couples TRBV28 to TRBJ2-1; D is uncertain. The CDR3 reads CASSSTLWEQFF. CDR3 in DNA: TGTGCCAGCAGTTCAACCCTATGGGAGCAGTTCTTC.